This T cell receptor beta chain appears in the sequencing data of a study of blood T cell repertoires in COVID-19. Germline loops: CDR1 SGHRS, CDR2 YFSETQ. The CDR3 length is 14 residues. Losses at the gene ends were 2 bases for V and 7 bases for J; bases not matched to a gene: 6. Sequenced by immunoSEQ multiplex PCR; TCRdb stores in-frame clones only, minus some. The sample yields tens of thousands of clones, roughly 86% seen once. The sequenced sample consisted of peripheral blood. The receptor's source is a human donor in a cohort sampled during active COVID-19. The gene calls are TRBV5-1 and TRBJ1-5; 7 bases agree with TRBD1. The CDR3 DNA sequence: TGCGCCAGCAGCTTCACGACAGGGCTCCAGCCCCAGCATTTT. It yields the protein CASSFTTGLQPQHF.